This T cell receptor beta chain is from a study of molecular identifiers for immune sequencing clone quantification. Germline V gene lookup returns CDR1 SEHNR and CDR2 FQNEAQ (reference sequence). V lost 3 bases to trimming and J lost 5 bases; unmatched junction nucleotides: 6. This CDR3 has 15 amino acids. Methods described previously were used for bulk TCR libraries, and listed TCR primers were applied. TCRdb reprocessed the PCR reads with MiXCR, giving one entry per CDR3 protein. The table records 62,000 or so distinct CDR3 sequences, 15% to 20% of them present only once. This clonotype was observed at least ten times.

This receptor was identified in a human donor in good health. Some libraries in this study had Jurkat cell RNA spiked in. The sample was naive CD8+ T cells from blood, with Jurkat cell RNA spiked in. The subset denotes: FACS-sorted CD8+CD4-CCR7+CD45RA+ naive T cells. The rearrangement links TRBV7-9 to TRBJ2-3, with 9 bases matching TRBD1. DNA of the CDR3: TGTGCCAGCAGCTTTACAGGGGGCGCGGGAGATACGCAGTATTTT. As protein: CASSFTGGAGDTQYF.